This passage covers 21 T cell receptor beta chains from one sample sequenced in a study of OX40 agonist ivuxolimab in advanced cancers. Here immunoSEQ multiplex PCR was the method, and the copy in TCRdb shows in-frame clones only, minus some. This table holds around 47,000 clones, more than 80% found once. The material was CD4+ or CD8+ T cells sorted from blood, obtained in a trial of the OX40 agonist ivuxolimab. These receptors all come from an adult with an advanced solid tumor such as melanoma, head and neck, liver or kidney cancer.

V and J are TRBV10-3 and TRBJ2-7; D is possibly TRBD1 (5 bases). The CDR3 is 14 amino acids. Per the germline V gene, CDR1 is ENHRY and CDR2 is SYGVKD. Deletions cut 6 bases from V and 7 bases from J, with 19 bases between. The CDR3, as DNA: TGTGCCATCAGAGGAAGGGGTGGTTTCGGGGAGCAGTACTTC. Translating gives CAIRGRGGFGEQYF.

CDR3 DNA: TGCGCCAGCAGCCAAGATCGGTCGGCAGGCTGGGGCTACACCTTC. It is translated as CASSQDRSAGWGYTF. The rearrangement uses TRBV4-3 and TRBJ1-2, with D uncertain. Germline V gene sequence: CDR1 LGHNA, CDR2 YSLEER. The CDR3 consists of 15 residues. Trimming stripped 0 bases from V and 8 bases from J, with 16 bases between.

The J gene is TRBJ1-1, the V gene TRBV27, with TRBD1 matching 8 bases. This CDR3 is 14 amino acids long. CDR1 is MNHEY, CDR2 SMNVEV, per germline (reference sequence). Trimming removed 6 bases from V and 4 bases from J; junction bases left unmatched: 7. CDR3: CASRLPGGGTEAFF. The DNA of the CDR3 is TGTGCCAGCAGACTACCAGGGGGCGGCACTGAAGCTTTCTTT.

This clone was seen a single time. The rearrangement links TRBV11-3 to TRBJ1-1; 7 bases are a match to TRBD1. The trim removed 4 bases at V and 1 base at J, leaving 3 bases unmatched. The CDR3 loop spans 14 amino acids. Germline V gene data show CDR1 as SGHNT and CDR2 as YENEEA. The CDR3 bases are TGTGCCAGCAGCTCCTGGACAGGGAACACTGAAGCTTTCTTT. Protein: CASSSWTGNTEAFF.

The J gene is TRBJ2-7, the V gene TRBV6-1; 10 bases fit TRBD2. Germline V CDR1 and CDR2: MNHNS, SASEGT. V lost 1 base to trimming and J lost 9 bases; unmatched junction nucleotides: 18. The CDR3 has 18 amino acids. DNA for the CDR3: TGTGCCAGCAGTGAAGTGGCAGGGGGGGCTAGCGGGAGCGGCACGCAGTACTTC. This codes for CASSEVAGGASGSGTQYF.

V is TRBV5-1 and J is TRBJ2-7; 8 positions match TRBD2. This CDR3 spans 15 amino acids. CDR1 is SGHRS and CDR2 is YFSETQ in the germline V gene. V shed 3 bases and J 5 bases; nucleotides not matched to a gene: 10. CDR3 protein: CASSWESGSVDEQYF. CDR3 bases: TGCGCCAGCAGCTGGGAGAGCGGGAGTGTCGACGAGCAGTACTTC.

The chain employs TRBV5-5 and TRBJ2-5; D gene ambiguous. Trimming cost V 3 bases and J 2 bases, with 8 bases left between them. The germline gives CDR1 SGHKS, CDR2 YYEKEE (reference sequence). This CDR3 has 13 residues. The CDR3 spells CASSWTLQETQYF. CDR3 coding DNA: TGTGCCAGCAGCTGGACCCTTCAAGAGACCCAGTACTTC.

V gene TRBV19 combines with J gene TRBJ1-5; maybe TRBD1 (6 bases). Germline lookup yields CDR1 LNHDA and CDR2 SQIVND (reference sequence). This CDR3 is 18 amino acids long. The germline V and J ends were trimmed by 3 bases and 2 bases, with 20 bases remaining between them. The CDR3 DNA is TGTGCCAGTAGTATGAGTGGGTCGGGGGCTTGGGGCAATCAGCCCCAGCATTTT. It codes for CASSMSGSGAWGNQPQHF.

This rearrangement joins TRBV28 to TRBJ2-2; no definite D call. Germline V lookup: CDR1 MDHEN, CDR2 SYDVKM. Trimming cost V 4 bases and J 3 bases, with 9 bases left between them. CDR3 length: 14 amino acids. The CDR3 DNA follows: TGTGCCAGCAGTTCAACAGAATACACCGGGGAGCTGTTTTTT. Translated: CASSSTEYTGELFF.

This CDR3 is CSVEVGTSEYNEQFF. CDR3 in DNA: TGCAGCGTTGAGGTGGGGACTAGCGAGTACAATGAGCAGTTCTTC. V usage is TRBV29-1 and J usage is TRBJ2-1; 10 bases are shared with TRBD2. This CDR3 comprises 15 residues. Trimming removed 3 bases from V and 4 bases from J; junction bases left unmatched: 6. CDR1 SQVTM and CDR2 ANQGSEA come from the germline V gene.

The rearrangement joins TRBV13 to TRBJ2-1, with D unresolved. CDR3 length: 15 amino acids. Germline V CDR1 and CDR2: PRHDT, FYEKMQ (reference sequence). V dropped 1 base and J dropped 4 bases, with 11 bases sitting between them. The CDR3 DNA sequence: TGTGCCAGCAGCTTAGCGTCACAGATGTACAATGAGCAGTTCTTC. It specifies CASSLASQMYNEQFF.

This chain links TRBV4-1 with TRBJ2-3; no clear D gene. Germline-derived CDR1 and CDR2 are MGHRA and YSYEKL. The CDR3 consists of 17 residues. Between the trimmed V and J ends, which lost 3 bases and 3 bases, there was a span of 19 bases. CDR3 sequence: CASSHPAGPLGTDTQYF. CDR3 sequence (DNA): TGCGCCAGCAGCCACCCCGCCGGGCCTTTGGGGACAGATACGCAGTATTTT.

This clone occurred a few times. The chain has TRBV11-2 and TRBJ2-1; D is unclear. Trimming removed 5 bases at V and 1 base at J, with 18 bases between. Per germline, CDR1 SGHAT and CDR2 FQNNGV. The CDR3 consists of 17 residues. The CDR3 DNA is TGTGCCAGCAGCCAAGCCTCAGGTTACGTATCCTACAATGAGCAGTTCTTC. This codes for CASSQASGYVSYNEQFF. Looking up the rest from reference TRBV11-2 and TRBJ2-1 gives the full variable domain: EAGVAQSPRYKIIEKRQSVAFWCNPISGHATLYWYQQILGQGPKLLIQFQNNGVVDDSQLPKDRFSAERLKGVDSTLKIQPAKLEDSAVYLCASSQASGYVSYNEQFFGPGTRLTVL.

A single count supports this clone. One end of the junction is discordant with germline, which a read error may explain. The genes are TRBV5-1 and TRBJ2-7; TRBD2 matches 9 bases. This CDR3 spans 16 amino acids. Germline loops: CDR1 SGHRS, CDR2 YFSETQ. In DNA form, the CDR3 reads TGTGCCAGCAGCTTGGCCTCGGTAGCGGGAGTCACCGAGCAGTACTTC. Translating it yields CASSLASVAGVTEQYF.

This clone was seen a handful of times. This chain connects TRBV27 to TRBJ2-3; 7 bases are a match to TRBD1. The CDR3 consists of 18 residues. V lost 0 bases, J lost 5 bases, and 14 bases stayed unmatched. Germline assignment: CDR1 MNHEY and CDR2 SMNVEV (reference sequence). CDR3 amino acids: CASSLSPTGTFNGDTQYF. The DNA of the CDR3 is TGTGCCAGCAGTTTATCGCCGACAGGGACATTTAATGGAGATACGCAGTATTTT.

The chain uses TRBV5-5 and TRBJ2-5; D uncertain. The CDR3 loop spans 15 amino acids. V lost 4 bases to trimming and J lost 4 bases, with 17 bases between them. Germline loops: CDR1 SGHKS, CDR2 YYEKEE (reference sequence). CDR3: CASSPGRNRVETQYF. Written as DNA, the CDR3 is TGTGCCAGCAGCCCCGGGCGGAATAGAGTAGAGACCCAGTACTTC.

Note on this clone: Compared with germline, one end of the junction differs, possibly owing to a read error. The chain employs TRBV11-2 and TRBJ1-1, with D perhaps TRBD1 (6 bases). This CDR3 comprises 16 residues. Germline-derived CDR1 and CDR2 are SGHAT and FQNNGV. This CDR3 reads CASSLDPQGMNTEAFF. The CDR3 DNA reads as TGTGCCAGCAGCCTAGACCCACAGGGCATGAACACTGAAGCTTTCTTT.

The V call is TRBV28, the J call TRBJ2-1, with D uncertain. The germline V gene encodes CDR1 MDHEN and CDR2 SYDVKM. Trimming pared 3 bases from V and 6 bases from J, leaving 3 bases between. This CDR3 spans 11 amino acids. The CDR3 loop reads CASSFSNEQFF. The CDR3 coding sequence is TGTGCCAGCAGTTTTTCCAATGAGCAGTTCTTC.

This clone has a handful of counts. The chain carries TRBV27 and TRBJ2-1; D is ambiguous. The CDR3 is 13 residues long. Germline lookup yields CDR1 MNHEY and CDR2 SMNVEV (reference sequence). Trimming removed 6 bases at V and 3 bases at J, with 9 bases between. This CDR3 is CASSLLDYNEQFF. As DNA, the CDR3 is TGTGCCAGCAGCTTACTGGACTACAATGAGCAGTTCTTC.

The chain links TRBV7-8 to TRBJ2-7, with D perhaps matching TRBD1 (7 bases). This CDR3 contains 16 residues. CDR1 and CDR2 from the germline V gene are SGHVS and FQNEAQ. Trimming shortened V by 0 bases and J by 2 bases, and 14 bases separated the two germline ends. The chain's CDR3 is CASSLARDRPTYEQYF. The CDR3 DNA reads TGTGCCAGCAGCTTAGCGCGGGACAGACCCACCTACGAGCAGTACTTC.

This clone was seen a handful of times. V usage is TRBV21-1 and J usage is TRBJ1-5; TRBD1 is the table's D call, not checked against the DNA. TRBV21-1 counts as a pseudogene. The CDR3 is 15 amino acids. The CDR3 sequence is CASSKGDRSNQPQHF. CDR3 nucleotides: TGTGCCAGCAGCAAAGGAGACAGGAGCAATCAGCCCCAGCATTTT.